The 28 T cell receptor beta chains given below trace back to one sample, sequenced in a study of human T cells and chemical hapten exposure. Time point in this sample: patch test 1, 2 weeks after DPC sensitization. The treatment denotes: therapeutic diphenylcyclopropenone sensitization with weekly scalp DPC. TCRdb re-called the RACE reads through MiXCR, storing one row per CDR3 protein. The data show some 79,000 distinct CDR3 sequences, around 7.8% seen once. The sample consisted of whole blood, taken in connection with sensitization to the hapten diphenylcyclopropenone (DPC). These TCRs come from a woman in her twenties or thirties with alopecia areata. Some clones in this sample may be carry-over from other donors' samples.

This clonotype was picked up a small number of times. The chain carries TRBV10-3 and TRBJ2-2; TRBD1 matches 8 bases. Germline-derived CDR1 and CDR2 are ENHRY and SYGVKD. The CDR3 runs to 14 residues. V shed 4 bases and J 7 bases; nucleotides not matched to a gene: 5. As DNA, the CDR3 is TGTGCCATCAGTGTCCAGGGGGCGAGCGGGGAGCTGTTTTTT. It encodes CAISVQGASGELFF.

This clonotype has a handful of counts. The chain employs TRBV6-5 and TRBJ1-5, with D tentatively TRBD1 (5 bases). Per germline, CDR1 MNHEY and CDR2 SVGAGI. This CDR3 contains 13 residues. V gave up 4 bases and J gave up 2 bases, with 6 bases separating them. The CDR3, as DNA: TGTGCCAGCAGTTGGGACGGCAATCAGCCCCAGCATTTT. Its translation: CASSWDGNQPQHF.

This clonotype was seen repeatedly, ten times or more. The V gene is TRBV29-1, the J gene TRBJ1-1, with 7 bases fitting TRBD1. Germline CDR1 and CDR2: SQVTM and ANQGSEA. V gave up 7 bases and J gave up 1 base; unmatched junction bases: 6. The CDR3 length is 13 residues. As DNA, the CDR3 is TGCAGCGCTCCGGGACAGAAGAACACTGAAGCTTTCTTT. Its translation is CSAPGQKNTEAFF.

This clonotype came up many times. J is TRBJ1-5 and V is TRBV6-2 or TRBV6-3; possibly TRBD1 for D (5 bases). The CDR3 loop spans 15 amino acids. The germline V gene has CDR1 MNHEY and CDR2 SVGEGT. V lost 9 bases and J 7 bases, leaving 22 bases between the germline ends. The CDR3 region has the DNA TGTGCCAGTAGCTCCAGGGAAGGGACTTTGCAGCCCCAGCATTTT. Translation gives CASSSREGTLQPQHF.

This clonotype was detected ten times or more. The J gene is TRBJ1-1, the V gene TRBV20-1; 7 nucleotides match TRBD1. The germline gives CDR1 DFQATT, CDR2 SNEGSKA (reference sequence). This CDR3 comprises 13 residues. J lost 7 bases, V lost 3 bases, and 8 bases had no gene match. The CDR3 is CSASTGEGFEAFF. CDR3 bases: TGCAGTGCTAGCACAGGGGAAGGGTTTGAAGCTTTCTTT.

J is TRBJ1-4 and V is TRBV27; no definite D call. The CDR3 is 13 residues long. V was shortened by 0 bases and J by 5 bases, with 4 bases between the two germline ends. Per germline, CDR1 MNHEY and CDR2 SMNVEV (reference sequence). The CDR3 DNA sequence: TGTGCCAGCAGTTTATCCCGAAATGAAAAACTGTTTTTT. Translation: CASSLSRNEKLFF.

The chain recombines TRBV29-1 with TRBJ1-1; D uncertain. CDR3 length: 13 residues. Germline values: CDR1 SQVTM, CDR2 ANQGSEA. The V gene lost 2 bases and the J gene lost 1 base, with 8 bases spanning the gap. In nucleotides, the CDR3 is TGCAGCGTTGAATCATGGGGGAACACTGAAGCTTTCTTT. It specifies CSVESWGNTEAFF. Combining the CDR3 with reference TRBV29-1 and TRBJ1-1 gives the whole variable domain SAVISQKPSRDICQRGTSLTIQCQVDSQVTMMFWYRQQPGQSLTLIATANQGSEATYESGFVIDKFPISRPNLTFSTLTVSNMSPEDSSIYLCSVESWGNTEAFFGQGTRLTVV.

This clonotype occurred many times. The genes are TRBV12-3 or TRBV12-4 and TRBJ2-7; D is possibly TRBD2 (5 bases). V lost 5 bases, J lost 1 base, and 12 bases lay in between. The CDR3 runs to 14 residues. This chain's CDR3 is CASSERSGSYEQYF. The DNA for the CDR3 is TGTGCCAGCAGTGAAAGGTCGGGGTCCTACGAGCAGTACTTC.

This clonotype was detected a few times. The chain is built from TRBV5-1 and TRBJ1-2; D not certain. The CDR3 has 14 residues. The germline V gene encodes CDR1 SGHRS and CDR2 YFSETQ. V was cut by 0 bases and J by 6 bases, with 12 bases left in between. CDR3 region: CASSLEYRSNGYTF. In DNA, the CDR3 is TGCGCCAGCAGCTTGGAGTACAGATCTAATGGCTACACCTTC. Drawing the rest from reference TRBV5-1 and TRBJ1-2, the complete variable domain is KAGVTQTPRYLIKTRGQQVTLSCSPISGHRSVSWYQQTPGQGLQFLFEYFSETQRNKGNFPGRFSGRQFSNSRSEMNVSTLELGDSALYLCASSLEYRSNGYTFGSGTRLTVV.

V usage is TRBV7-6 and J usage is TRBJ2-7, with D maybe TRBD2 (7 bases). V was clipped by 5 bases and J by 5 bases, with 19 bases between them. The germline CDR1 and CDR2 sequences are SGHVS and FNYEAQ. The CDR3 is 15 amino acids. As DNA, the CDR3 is TGTGCCAGCAGCCAAAATGGAAGGGGGGGCGACGAGCAGTACTTC. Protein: CASSQNGRGGDEQYF.

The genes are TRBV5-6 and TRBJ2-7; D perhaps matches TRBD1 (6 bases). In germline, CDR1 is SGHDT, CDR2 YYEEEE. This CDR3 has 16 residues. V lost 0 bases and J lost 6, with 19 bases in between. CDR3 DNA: TGTGCCAGCAGCTTGGAAGGGACACAAAGACGACCCGAGCAGTACTTC. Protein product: CASSLEGTQRRPEQYF.

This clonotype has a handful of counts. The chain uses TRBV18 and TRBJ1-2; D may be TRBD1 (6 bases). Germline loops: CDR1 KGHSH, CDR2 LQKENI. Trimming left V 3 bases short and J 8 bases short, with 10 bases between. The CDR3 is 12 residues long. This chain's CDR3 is CASSPGQIGYTF. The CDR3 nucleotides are TGTGCCAGCTCACCCGGACAGATAGGCTACACCTTC. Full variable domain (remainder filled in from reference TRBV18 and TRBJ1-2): NAGVMQNPRHLVRRRGQEARLRCSPMKGHSHVYWYRQLPEEGLKFMVYLQKENIIDESGMPKERFSAEFPKEGPSILRIQQVVRGDSAAYFCASSPGQIGYTFGSGTRLTVV.

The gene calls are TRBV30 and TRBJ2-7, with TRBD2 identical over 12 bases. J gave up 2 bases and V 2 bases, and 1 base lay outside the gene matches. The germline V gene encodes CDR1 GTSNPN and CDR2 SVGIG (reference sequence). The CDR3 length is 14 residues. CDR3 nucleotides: TGTGCCTGGAGTTCTAGCGGGGGGGCCTACGAGCAGTACTTC. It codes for CAWSSSGGAYEQYF.

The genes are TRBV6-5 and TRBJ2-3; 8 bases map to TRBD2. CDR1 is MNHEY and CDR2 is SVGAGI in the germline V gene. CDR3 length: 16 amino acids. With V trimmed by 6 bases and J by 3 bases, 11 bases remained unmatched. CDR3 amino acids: CASRSGGGRRTDTQYF. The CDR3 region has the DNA TGTGCCAGCAGGTCGGGGGGGGGCCGTCGAACAGATACGCAGTATTTT.

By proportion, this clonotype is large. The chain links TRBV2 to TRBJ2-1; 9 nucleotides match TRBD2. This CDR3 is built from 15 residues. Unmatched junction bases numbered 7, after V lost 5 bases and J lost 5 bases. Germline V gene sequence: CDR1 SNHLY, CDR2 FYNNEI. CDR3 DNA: TGTGCCAGCAGTTCCCCCGGGACTAGCCACAATGAGCAGTTCTTC. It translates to CASSSPGTSHNEQFF.

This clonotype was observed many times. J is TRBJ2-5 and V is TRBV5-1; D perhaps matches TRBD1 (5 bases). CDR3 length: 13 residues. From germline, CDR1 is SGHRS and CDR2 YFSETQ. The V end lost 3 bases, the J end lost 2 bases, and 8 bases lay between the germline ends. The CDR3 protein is CASSWTWQETQYF. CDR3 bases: TGCGCCAGCAGCTGGACATGGCAAGAGACCCAGTACTTC.

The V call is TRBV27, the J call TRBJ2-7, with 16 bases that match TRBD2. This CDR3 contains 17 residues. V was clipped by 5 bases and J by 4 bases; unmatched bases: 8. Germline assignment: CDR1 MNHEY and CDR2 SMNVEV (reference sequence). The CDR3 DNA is TGTGCCAGCAGTCCCGGGACTAGCGGGGGGGCCGATTACGAGCAGTACTTC. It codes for CASSPGTSGGADYEQYF.

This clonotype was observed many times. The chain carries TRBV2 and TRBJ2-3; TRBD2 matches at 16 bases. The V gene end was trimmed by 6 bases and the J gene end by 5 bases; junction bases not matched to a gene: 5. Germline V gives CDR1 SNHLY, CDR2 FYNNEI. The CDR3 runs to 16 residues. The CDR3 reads CASRSGLAGGGDTQYF. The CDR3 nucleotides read TGTGCCAGCAGATCGGGACTAGCGGGGGGGGGAGATACGCAGTATTTT.

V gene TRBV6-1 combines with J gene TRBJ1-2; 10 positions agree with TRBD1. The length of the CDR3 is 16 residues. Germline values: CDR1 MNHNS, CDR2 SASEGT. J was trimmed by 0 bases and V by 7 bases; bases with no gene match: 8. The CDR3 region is CASTRTGGPSNYGYTF. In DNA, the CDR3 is TGTGCCAGCACCCGGACAGGGGGTCCCTCTAACTATGGCTACACCTTC.

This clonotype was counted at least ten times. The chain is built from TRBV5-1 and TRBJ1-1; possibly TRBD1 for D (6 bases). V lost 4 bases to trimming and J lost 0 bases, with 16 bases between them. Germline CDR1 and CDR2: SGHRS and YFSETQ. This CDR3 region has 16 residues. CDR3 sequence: CASSPAPTGLNTEAFF. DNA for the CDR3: TGCGCCAGCAGCCCGGCACCAACAGGGTTGAACACTGAAGCTTTCTTT.

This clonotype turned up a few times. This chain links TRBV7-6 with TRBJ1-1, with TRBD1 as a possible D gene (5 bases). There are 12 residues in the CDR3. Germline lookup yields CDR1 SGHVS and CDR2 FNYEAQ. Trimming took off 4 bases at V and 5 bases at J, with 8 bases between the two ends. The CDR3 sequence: CASSSGWTEAFF. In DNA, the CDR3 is TGTGCCAGCAGCTCAGGGTGGACTGAAGCTTTCTTT.

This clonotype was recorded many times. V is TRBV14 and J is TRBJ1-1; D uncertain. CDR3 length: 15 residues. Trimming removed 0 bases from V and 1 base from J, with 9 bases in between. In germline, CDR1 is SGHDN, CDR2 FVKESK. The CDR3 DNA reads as TGTGCCAGCAGCCAAGAGGGCAGGAAGAACACTGAAGCTTTCTTT. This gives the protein CASSQEGRKNTEAFF.

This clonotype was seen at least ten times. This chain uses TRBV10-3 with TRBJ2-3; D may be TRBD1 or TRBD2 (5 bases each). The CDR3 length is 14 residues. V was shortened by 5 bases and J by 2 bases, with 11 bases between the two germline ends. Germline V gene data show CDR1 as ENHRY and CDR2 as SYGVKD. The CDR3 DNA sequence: TGTGCCATCAGTCCGGGACGGACCACAGATACGCAGTATTTT. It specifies CAISPGRTTDTQYF.

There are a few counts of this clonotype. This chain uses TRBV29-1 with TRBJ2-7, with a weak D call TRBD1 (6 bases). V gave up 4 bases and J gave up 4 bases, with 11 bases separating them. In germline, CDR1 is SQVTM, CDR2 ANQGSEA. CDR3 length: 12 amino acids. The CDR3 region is CSVVRTDYEQYF. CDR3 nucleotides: TGCAGCGTTGTTCGGACAGATTACGAGCAGTACTTC.

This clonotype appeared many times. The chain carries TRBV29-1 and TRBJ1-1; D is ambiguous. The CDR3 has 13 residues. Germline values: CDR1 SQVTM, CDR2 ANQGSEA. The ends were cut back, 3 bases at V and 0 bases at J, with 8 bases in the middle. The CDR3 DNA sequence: TGCAGCGTTGAGAGGCCCTTGAACACTGAAGCTTTCTTT. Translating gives CSVERPLNTEAFF.

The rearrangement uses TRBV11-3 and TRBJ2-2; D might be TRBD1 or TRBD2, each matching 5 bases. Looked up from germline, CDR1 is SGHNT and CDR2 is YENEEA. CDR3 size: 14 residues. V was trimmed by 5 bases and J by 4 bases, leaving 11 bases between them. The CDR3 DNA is TGTGCCAGCAGCCCCGGGACGACCACCGGGGAGCTGTTTTTT. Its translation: CASSPGTTTGELFF.

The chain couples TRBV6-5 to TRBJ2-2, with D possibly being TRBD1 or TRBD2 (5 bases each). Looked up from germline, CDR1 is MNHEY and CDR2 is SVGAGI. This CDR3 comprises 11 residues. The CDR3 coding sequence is TGTGCAGCTAGGGACGCCGGGGAGCTGTTTTTT. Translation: CAARDAGELFF.

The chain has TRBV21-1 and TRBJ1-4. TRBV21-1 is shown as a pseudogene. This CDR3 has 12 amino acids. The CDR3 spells CASSKLGLKLFF. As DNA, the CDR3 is TGTGCCAGCAGCAAGTTGGGTTTAAAACTGTTTTTT.